A single sample is the source of the 21 T cell receptor beta chains below, sequenced in a study of molecular identifiers for immune sequencing clone quantification. TCRdb fed the PCR reads into MiXCR, producing one record per CDR3 protein. The sample contains under 800,000 distinct CDR3 sequences, roughly 27% of which appear only once. Sequenced input: naive CD8+ T cells from blood, with Jurkat cell RNA spiked in. Subset defined: FACS-sorted CD8+CD4-CCR7+CD45RA+ naive T cells. Receptor source: a human donor in good health. Some libraries in this study had Jurkat cell RNA spiked in.

This clonotype has ten or more counts. The V gene is TRBV6-6, the J gene TRBJ2-7; D uncertain. This CDR3 spans 12 amino acids. Between the trimmed V and J ends, which lost 2 bases and 0 bases, there was a span of 2 bases. Germline CDR1 is MNHNY and CDR2 is SVGAGI (reference sequence). This CDR3 is CASSYDSYEQYF. The CDR3 DNA reads TGTGCCAGCAGTTACGACTCCTACGAGCAGTACTTC.

This clonotype was found many times. The chain uses TRBV5-4 and TRBJ2-7; D ambiguous. The CDR3 sequence is 14 residues long. Germline V gives CDR1 SGHNT, CDR2 YYREEE (reference sequence). V gave up 0 bases and J gave up 6 bases, with 13 bases separating them. The CDR3 loop reads CASSLVPETLEQYF. The DNA of the CDR3 is TGTGCCAGCAGCTTGGTGCCGGAGACCCTCGAGCAGTACTTC.

There are many counts of this clonotype. The chain is built from TRBV20-1 and TRBJ2-7, with 7 bases matching TRBD2. CDR3 length: 13 amino acids. J gave up 4 bases and V 1 base, and 4 bases lay outside the gene matches. The germline CDR1 and CDR2 sequences are DFQATT and SNEGSKA (reference sequence). Here the CDR3 reads CSARAQGGYEQYF. CDR3 nucleotide sequence: TGCAGTGCTAGAGCCCAGGGAGGGTACGAGCAGTACTTC.

As regards this clonotype: Since a much larger clone is just one base distant, this may be a read error. The J gene is TRBJ1-1, the V gene TRBV7-9, with D unresolved. Looked up from germline, CDR1 is SEHNR and CDR2 is FQNEAQ (reference sequence). This CDR3 region has 13 residues. The CDR3 nucleotides are TGTGCCCGCAGCTTGACGGTCGGACCCGAAGCTTTCTTT. Protein product: CARSLTVGPEAFF.

Written as DNA, the CDR3 is TGTGCCAGCAGCCTTAGTTTTGGTGAGCAGTTCTTC. This codes for CASSLSFGEQFF. The rearrangement uses TRBV7-9 and TRBJ2-1; D is uncertain. The V gene's germline CDR1 is SEHNR and CDR2 FQNEAQ (reference sequence). The CDR3 is 12 amino acids. Trimming pared 5 bases from V and 9 bases from J, leaving 11 bases between.

As to this clonotype: At one end, the junction sequence differs from germline, possibly due to a read error. V gene TRBV27 combines with J gene TRBJ2-3; D unclear. Per germline, CDR1 MNHEY and CDR2 SMNVEV (reference sequence). The CDR3 runs to 13 residues. CDR3 in DNA: TGTGCCAGCAGTTTAGAACACACAGATATGCAGTATTTT. Translating it yields CASSLEHTDMQYF.

This clonotype showed up just a few times. The chain recombines TRBV2 with TRBJ2-7; tentatively, D is TRBD1 (6 bases). V was pared by 4 bases and J by 6 bases, with 16 bases between. Looked up from germline, CDR1 is SNHLY and CDR2 is FYNNEI. The CDR3 consists of 14 residues. The CDR3 region has the DNA TGTGCCAGCAGTGTCGGCAGGGGTGGGTTCGAGCAGTACTTC. Amino acids: CASSVGRGGFEQYF.

This clonotype has only a few counts. V is TRBV19 and J is TRBJ2-1; 7 bases are a match to TRBD2. In germline, CDR1 is LNHDA, CDR2 SQIVND (reference sequence). The length of the CDR3 is 14 residues. V was clipped by 3 bases and J by 8 bases; unmatched bases: 7. DNA of the CDR3: TGTGCCAGTAGTATCTTGACGGGAGGAGATGAGCAGTTCTTC. Its translation: CASSILTGGDEQFF.

About this clonotype itself: It may be a read error: a sequence one base away is much more abundant. Because the CDR3 is missing its conserved closing phenylalanine or tryptophan, this is likely a read error. The chain couples TRBV5-1 to TRBJ2-3; a possible D gene is TRBD1 (5 bases). Germline V gene data show CDR1 as SGHRS and CDR2 as YFSETQ. Trimming cost V 0 bases and J 5 bases, with 16 bases left between them. The CDR3 runs to 16 residues. The CDR3 nucleotides read TGCGCCAGCAGCTTGGGAGAACGGACAACAAGAGATACGCAGTATTCT. As protein: CASSLGERTTRDTQYS.

The V call is TRBV6-2 or TRBV6-3, the J call TRBJ1-5; TRBD1 matches 7 bases. CDR1 MNHEY and CDR2 SVGEGT come from the germline V gene. V gave up 0 bases and J gave up 10 bases; unmatched junction bases: 6. This CDR3 spans 14 amino acids. The CDR3 sequence: CASSYSTGAVPQHF. The CDR3 nucleotides read TGTGCCAGCAGTTACTCTACAGGGGCGGTTCCCCAGCATTTT.

The chain combines TRBV6-2 or TRBV6-3 with TRBJ2-3; D tentatively reads TRBD1 or TRBD2 (6 bases each). V was pared by 5 bases and J by 8 bases, with 23 bases between. The CDR3 contains 16 residues. The germline gives CDR1 MNHEY, CDR2 SVGEGT. CDR3 residues: CASSTGQRVVGATQYF. Written as DNA, the CDR3 is TGTGCCAGCAGTACAGGACAGCGGGTCGTAGGAGCTACGCAGTATTTT.

This clonotype was detected only a few times. This chain joins TRBV5-1 and TRBJ1-1; TRBD1 matches 8 bases. V trimming: 4 bases; J trimming: 8 bases; junction bases outside the gene matches: 10. This CDR3 contains 14 residues. Germline assignment: CDR1 SGHRS and CDR2 YFSETQ. The CDR3 here is CASSPDRGLLEAFF. DNA of the CDR3: TGCGCCAGCAGCCCCGACAGGGGCCTATTAGAAGCTTTCTTT.

Concerning this clonotype itself: Just one base apart from a much larger clone, this may be a read error. V and J are TRBV5-1 and TRBJ2-5; TRBD1 matches 9 bases. CDR3 size: 13 residues. Germline values: CDR1 SGHRS, CDR2 YFSETQ. The DNA of the CDR3 is TGCGCCAGCAGACAGACAGGGGGAGAGCCCCAGTACTTC. Residues: CASRQTGGEPQYF. Combining the CDR3 with reference TRBV5-1 and TRBJ2-5 gives the whole variable domain KAGVTQTPRYLIKTRGQQVTLSCSPISGHRSVSWYQQTPGQGLQFLFEYFSETQRNKGNFPGRFSGRQFSNSRSEMNVSTLELGDSALYLCASRQTGGEPQYFGPGTRLLVL.

This clonotype occurred many times. V is TRBV28 and J is TRBJ2-3; 12 positions agree with TRBD2. The CDR3 consists of 16 residues. The ends lost 3 bases at V and 2 bases at J; junction bases unmatched: 3. The germline V gene encodes CDR1 MDHEN and CDR2 SYDVKM. This chain's CDR3 is CASSFGTSGLTDTQYF. CDR3 sequence (DNA): TGTGCCAGCAGTTTCGGGACTAGCGGGCTCACAGATACGCAGTATTTT.

To note about this clonotype: It differs at one base from a far larger clone, so likely a read error. As the CDR3 is not closed by the conserved phenylalanine or tryptophan, this likely results from a read error. The CDR3 protein is CASSGGTEAFL. The CDR3 nucleotides are TGCGCCAGTAGCGGGGGCACTGAAGCTTTCCTT. J is TRBJ1-1 and V is TRBV4-1; maybe TRBD1 (5 bases). Germline CDR1 MGHRA, CDR2 YSYEKL. With 9 bases removed from V and 4 bases from J, the gap between germline ends came to 9 bases. The CDR3 is 11 residues long.

There are many counts of this clonotype. The chain links TRBV19 to TRBJ1-4; 9 bases are a match to TRBD1. The CDR3 length is 14 residues. J was trimmed by 8 bases and V by 9 bases; bases with no gene match: 10. CDR1 and CDR2 (germline): LNHDA, SQIVND (reference sequence). CDR3 nucleotides: TGTGCCAGCCAACAGGGGGCGACGAGAGAAAAACTGTTTTTT. This encodes CASQQGATREKLFF.

This chain joins TRBV19 and TRBJ1-1; weak D call: TRBD1 (6 bases). The CDR3 extends over 15 amino acids. Germline loops: CDR1 LNHDA, CDR2 SQIVND (reference sequence). The germline V and J ends were trimmed by 3 bases and 5 bases, with 16 bases remaining between them. CDR3 DNA sequence: TGTGCCAGTAGTATTGGGACAACGGGGAGTACTGAAGCTTTCTTT. As protein: CASSIGTTGSTEAFF.

Details on this clonotype: A much larger clone is a single base away; this may be a read error. This chain connects TRBV6-5 to TRBJ2-5, with TRBD2 identical over 8 bases. CDR3 size: 15 residues. Germline V gene data show CDR1 as MNHEY and CDR2 as SVGAGI. The CDR3 sequence is CASSYLGTREETRYF. The CDR3 DNA reads TGTGCCAGCAGTTACCTTGGGACTAGAGAAGAGACCCGGTACTTC.

Notes on this clonotype: At one end, the junction sequence differs from germline, possibly due to a read error. The rearrangement joins TRBV5-1 to TRBJ2-7; D may be TRBD1 (5 bases). The length of the CDR3 is 13 residues. CDR1 and CDR2 from the germline V gene are SGHRS and YFSETQ. The CDR3 DNA sequence: TGCGCCAGCAGCTATGGGGCTTCCTACAAGCAGTACTTC. Translated, it gives CASSYGASYKQYF.

This clonotype has only a few counts. The CDR3 protein is CASSSPGQGTQETQYF. The CDR3 coding sequence is TGTGCCAGCAGTTCTCCGGGACAGGGCACCCAAGAGACCCAGTACTTC. V gene TRBV12-3 or TRBV12-4 combines with J gene TRBJ2-5; 9 positions agree with TRBD1. This CDR3 is built from 16 residues. The junction had 7 bases not matched to a gene; V was cut back by 4 bases and J by 1 base.

The chain has TRBV18 and TRBJ2-1; TRBD2 matches 9 bases. Per germline, CDR1 KGHSH and CDR2 LQKENI. V lost 2 bases, J lost 9 bases, and 8 bases stayed unmatched. There are 15 residues in the CDR3. CDR3 bases: TGTGCCAGCTCACCATCCAAGCGGGGGGTTGGTGAGCAGTTCTTC. Protein product: CASSPSKRGVGEQFF.